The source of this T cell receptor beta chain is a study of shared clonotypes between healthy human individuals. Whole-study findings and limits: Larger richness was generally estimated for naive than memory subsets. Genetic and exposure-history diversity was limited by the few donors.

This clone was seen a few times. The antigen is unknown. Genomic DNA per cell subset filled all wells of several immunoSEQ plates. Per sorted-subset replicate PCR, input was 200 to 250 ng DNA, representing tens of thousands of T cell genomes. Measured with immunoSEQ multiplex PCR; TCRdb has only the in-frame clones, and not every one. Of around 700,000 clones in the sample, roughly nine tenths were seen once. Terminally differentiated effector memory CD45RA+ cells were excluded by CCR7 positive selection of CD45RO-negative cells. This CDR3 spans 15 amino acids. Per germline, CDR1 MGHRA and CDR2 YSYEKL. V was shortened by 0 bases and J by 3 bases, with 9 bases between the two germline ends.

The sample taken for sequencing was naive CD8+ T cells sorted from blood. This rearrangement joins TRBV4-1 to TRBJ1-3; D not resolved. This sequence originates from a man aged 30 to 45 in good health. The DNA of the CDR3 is TGCGCCAGCAGCCAAGACAGAGCCAGTGGAAACACCATATATTTT. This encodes CASSQDRASGNTIYF.